A single sample is the source of the 25 T cell receptor beta chains below, sequenced in a study of control samples from healthy donors and cancer patients (dated by TCRdb to 2018 to 2020). To prepare the library, the immunoSEQ multiplex PCR assay was applied. Not all clones reach the TCRdb copy of this immuneACCESS table, which keeps in-frame sequences only. Checked studies attribute under half of the gap to unresolved V genes and leave the rest unexplained. The sample table contains roughly 100,000 clones; only one count was recorded for 83% of them. The ten most abundant clones make up roughly an eighth of the sample. The specimen sequenced was blood. The source is a woman in her forties or fifties in good health.

This chain uses TRBV19 with TRBJ2-3; D may be TRBD2 (6 bases). Germline CDR1 reads LNHDA; CDR2 reads SQIVND (reference sequence). The CDR3 loop spans 15 amino acids. V was pared by 2 bases and J by 1 base, with 10 bases between. The CDR3 DNA reads TGTGCCAGTAGTATAATGGCTAGCGGCACAGATACGCAGTATTTT. As protein: CASSIMASGTDTQYF. Full variable domain (missing parts from reference TRBV19 and TRBJ2-3): DGGITQSPKYLFRKEGQNVTLSCEQNLNHDAMYWYRQDPGQGLRLIYYSQIVNDFQKGDIAEGYSVSREKKESFPLTVTSAQKNPTAFYLCASSIMASGTDTQYFGPGTRLTVL.

This clone was observed a few times. The chain links TRBV6-5 to TRBJ2-5, with a weak D call TRBD1 (5 bases). CDR3 size: 12 residues. Germline CDR1 MNHEY, CDR2 SVGAGI. V was pared by 10 bases and J by 4 bases, with 13 bases between. This chain's CDR3 is CATQGAGETQYF. For the CDR3, the DNA is TGTGCCACCCAAGGGGCAGGAGAGACCCAGTACTTC.

The chain employs TRBV5-6 and TRBJ2-5; perhaps TRBD2 as D (5 bases). The CDR3 is 17 amino acids. CDR1 and CDR2 (germline): SGHDT, YYEEEE. V was shortened by 1 base and J by 2 bases, with 18 bases between the two germline ends. CDR3 sequence: CASSLRGYGQEQETQYF. CDR3 DNA: TGTGCCAGCAGCTTGCGGGGTTACGGGCAGGAACAAGAGACCCAGTACTTC.

The chain is built from TRBV5-4 and TRBJ1-1, with TRBD1 matching 7 bases. The CDR3 is 15 amino acids. CDR1 and CDR2 (germline): SGHNT, YYREEE (reference sequence). Trimming cost V 5 bases and J 1 base; bases outside gene matches: 8. In DNA form, the CDR3 reads TGTGCCAGCAGTTTTAGGACAGGCTCGAACACTGAAGCTTTCTTT. Translating it yields CASSFRTGSNTEAFF.

The rearrangement uses TRBV5-1 and TRBJ1-1; TRBD1 agrees at 9 bases. CDR1 is SGHRS and CDR2 is YFSETQ in the germline V gene. This CDR3 is built from 15 residues. The ends lost 3 bases at V and 4 bases at J; junction bases unmatched: 7. The CDR3 region is CASSWGQGLGTEAFF. CDR3 in DNA: TGCGCCAGCAGCTGGGGACAGGGCTTAGGCACTGAAGCTTTCTTT.

The genes are TRBV11-3 and TRBJ2-7; 8 positions agree with TRBD1. The CDR3 sequence is 15 residues long. From germline, CDR1 is SGHNT and CDR2 YENEEA. V lost 4 bases to trimming and J lost 2 bases; unmatched junction nucleotides: 7. In DNA, the CDR3 is TGTGCCAGCAGCTCATACCAGACAGGGGCCTACGAGCAGTACTTC. Its translation is CASSSYQTGAYEQYF.

The rearrangement uses TRBV7-9 and TRBJ2-3; 7 bases are shared with TRBD2. In germline, CDR1 is SEHNR, CDR2 FQNEAQ (reference sequence). The junction had 14 bases not matched to a gene; V was cut back by 5 bases and J by 0 bases. CDR3 length: 18 amino acids. CDR3 DNA sequence: TGTGCCAGCAGCCCCGGTTCGGGGGAGGGAACTAGCACAGATACGCAGTATTTT. Its translation is CASSPGSGEGTSTDTQYF.

The J gene is TRBJ2-3, the V gene TRBV27; TRBD1 might be the D (5 bases). There are 16 residues in the CDR3. The V gene lost 5 bases and the J gene lost 5 bases, with 20 bases spanning the gap. CDR1 and CDR2 from the germline V gene are MNHEY and SMNVEV (reference sequence). The CDR3 DNA sequence: TGTGCCAGCAGTATCTGGCTAGACAGTGCTGGAGATACGCAGTATTTT. It encodes CASSIWLDSAGDTQYF.

This chain links TRBV21-1 with TRBJ2-5; the D segment call TRBD1 is taken from the table without a DNA check. TRBV21-1 constitutes a pseudogene. The CDR3 has 16 amino acids. CDR3 amino acids: CASSKPRTPTQETQYF. The CDR3 DNA reads as TGTGCCAGCAGCAAGCCGCGAACACCGACACAAGAGACCCAGTACTTC.

The chain is built from TRBV5-4 and TRBJ2-3; 7 bases are a match to TRBD1. CDR3 length equals 17 residues. The germline CDR1 and CDR2 sequences are SGHNT and YYREEE (reference sequence). V lost 2 bases to trimming and J lost 2 bases; unmatched junction nucleotides: 11. As DNA, the CDR3 is TGTGCCAGCAGCTTTGGGGTGACAGGGTCCCCCACAGATACGCAGTATTTT. As protein: CASSFGVTGSPTDTQYF.

The chain carries TRBV6-2 or TRBV6-3 and TRBJ1-4; 7 bases agree with TRBD1. The CDR3 runs 15 residues. CDR1 is MNHEY and CDR2 is SVGEGT in the germline V gene. The V and J ends lost 6 bases and 6 bases, in that order; junction bases with no gene match: 10. CDR3 nucleotide sequence: TGTGCCAGCAGCCGCCGACAGGGTTTGGATGAAAAACTGTTTTTT. Translating gives CASSRRQGLDEKLFF.

The chain carries TRBV11-3 and TRBJ2-2; 13 bases agree with TRBD2. CDR1 is SGHNT and CDR2 is YENEEA in the germline V gene. Trimming at V came to 5 bases and at J to 6 bases, leaving 18 bases not matched to a gene. The CDR3 totals 20 residues. The CDR3 reads CASSSTSGRAFGLGAGELFF. In DNA, the CDR3 is TGTGCCAGCAGCAGTACTAGCGGGAGGGCGTTCGGGTTGGGCGCCGGGGAGCTGTTTTTT.

The chain links TRBV7-9 to TRBJ2-2; D is undetermined. Germline V gene data show CDR1 as SEHNR and CDR2 as FQNEAQ (reference sequence). The V gene lost 2 bases and the J gene lost 3 bases, with 13 bases spanning the gap. The CDR3 extends over 16 amino acids. The CDR3 here is CASSLTRTQDTGELFF. The CDR3 bases are TGTGCCAGCAGCTTAACCCGGACCCAAGACACCGGGGAGCTGTTTTTT. Full variable domain (remainder filled in from reference TRBV7-9 and TRBJ2-2): DTGVSQNPRHKITKRGQNVTFRCDPISEHNRLYWYRQTLGQGPEFLTYFQNEAQLEKSRLLSDRFSAERPKGSFSTLEIQRTEQGDSAMYLCASSLTRTQDTGELFFGEGSRLTVL.

J is TRBJ1-1 and V is TRBV23-1; possibly TRBD1 for D (6 bases). TRBV23-1 is designated an ORF whose function remains uncertain. Trimming pared 11 bases from V and 8 bases from J, leaving 18 bases between. The CDR3 extends over 12 amino acids. DNA for the CDR3: TGCGCCGCGACAGGACGCCTCGGGGAAGCTTTCTTT. The encoded protein is CAATGRLGEAFF.

The gene calls are TRBV11-1 and TRBJ1-1; 7 bases map to TRBD1. Trimming took 4 bases from V and 7 from J; bases not matched to a gene: 6. Germline CDR1 and CDR2: SGHAT and FQDESV (reference sequence). The CDR3 length is 13 residues. For the CDR3, the DNA is TGTGCCAGCAGCTCCAACAGGGGTTATGAAGCTTTCTTT. It codes for CASSSNRGYEAFF.

The rearrangement uses TRBV5-1 and TRBJ1-1; the D gene is possibly TRBD1 (6 bases). Trimming took 4 bases from V and 2 from J, leaving 15 bases between them. The CDR3 totals 15 residues. Germline CDR1 and CDR2: SGHRS and YFSETQ. The CDR3 spells CASSLHKTGNTEAFF. CDR3 in DNA: TGCGCCAGCAGCCTTCATAAGACAGGAAACACTGAAGCTTTCTTT. Variable domain in full (rest from reference TRBV5-1 and TRBJ1-1): KAGVTQTPRYLIKTRGQQVTLSCSPISGHRSVSWYQQTPGQGLQFLFEYFSETQRNKGNFPGRFSGRQFSNSRSEMNVSTLELGDSALYLCASSLHKTGNTEAFFGQGTRLTVV.

The V gene is TRBV7-6, the J gene TRBJ2-1; D call uncertain. Germline CDR1 is SGHVS and CDR2 is FNYEAQ. V dropped 5 bases and J dropped 4 bases, with 6 bases sitting between them. The CDR3 runs 12 residues. CDR3 sequence (DNA): TGTGCCAGCAGCCCATCATACAATGAGCAGTTCTTC. Protein sequence: CASSPSYNEQFF.

V and J are TRBV10-3 and TRBJ1-6, with a tentative D call TRBD1 (6 bases). CDR3 size: 16 residues. The V end lost 2 bases, the J end lost 7 bases, and 15 bases lay between the germline ends. Looked up from germline, CDR1 is ENHRY and CDR2 is SYGVKD. In DNA, the CDR3 is TGTGCCATCAGTGAGCCCCAGGGGATCCACAATTCACCCCTCCACTTT. Translated: CAISEPQGIHNSPLHF.

V is TRBV6-6 and J is TRBJ2-1; TRBD2 matches at 11 bases. The junction had 3 bases not matched to a gene; V was cut back by 6 bases and J by 2 bases. CDR1 MNHNY and CDR2 SVGAGI come from the germline V gene (reference sequence). The CDR3 contains 15 residues. The CDR3 spells CASSGTSGAYNEQFF. The CDR3 DNA reads as TGTGCCAGCAGCGGGACTAGCGGAGCCTACAATGAGCAGTTCTTC.

The chain couples TRBV19 to TRBJ1-2; no clear D. Germline CDR1 reads LNHDA; CDR2 reads SQIVND (reference sequence). The V end lost 10 bases, the J end lost 0 bases, and 12 bases lay between the germline ends. The CDR3 is 13 amino acids. DNA for the CDR3: TGTGCCACTGACGGCAGTCCTAACTATGGCTACACCTTC. This sequence encodes CATDGSPNYGYTF.

This clone appeared a few times. The J gene is TRBJ2-5, the V gene TRBV20-1, with a possible D match to TRBD2 (6 bases). With 3 bases removed from V and 5 bases from J, the gap between germline ends came to 7 bases. Germline CDR1 is DFQATT and CDR2 is SNEGSKA (reference sequence). The CDR3 sequence is 11 residues long. CDR3 nucleotides: TGCAGTGCTAGCGGGGGTGAGACCCAGTACTTC. Translating it yields CSASGGETQYF.

V and J are TRBV7-8 and TRBJ1-1; D is ambiguous. Trimming removed 5 bases from V and 1 base from J, with 8 bases in between. The CDR3 is 13 residues long. Per germline, CDR1 SGHVS and CDR2 FQNEAQ. In DNA form, the CDR3 reads TGTGCCAGCAGCCCTCAGGAGAACACTGAAGCTTTCTTT. Protein sequence: CASSPQENTEAFF.

V gene TRBV9 combines with J gene TRBJ2-1; 9 positions agree with TRBD2. With 3 bases clipped from V and 5 bases from J, the junction kept 6 bases outside the gene matches. Germline V gene sequence: CDR1 SGDLS, CDR2 YYNGEE. There are 15 residues in the CDR3. The CDR3 loop reads CASSAPAGGHNEQFF. The CDR3, as DNA: TGTGCCAGCAGCGCCCCGGCGGGGGGGCACAATGAGCAGTTCTTC.

J is TRBJ2-1 and V is TRBV4-3; TRBD2 matches 9 bases. The CDR3 is 16 residues long. CDR1 and CDR2 (germline): LGHNA, YSLEER. With 0 bases clipped from V and 4 bases from J, the junction kept 4 bases outside the gene matches. CDR3 coding DNA: TGCGCCAGCAGCCAAGAATTAAGCGGGAGGTACAATGAGCAGTTCTTC. The encoded protein is CASSQELSGRYNEQFF.

The chain combines TRBV2 with TRBJ2-5; 9 bases align to TRBD2. CDR3 length equals 14 residues. V lost 8 bases, J lost 0 bases, and 4 bases stayed unmatched. Germline lookup yields CDR1 SNHLY and CDR2 FYNNEI. CDR3 amino acids: CASAGGRNQETQYF. CDR3 in DNA: TGTGCCAGCGCGGGGGGGAGAAACCAAGAGACCCAGTACTTC. Based on the CDR3 plus reference TRBV2 and TRBJ2-5, the full variable domain is EPEVTQTPSHQVTQMGQEVILRCVPISNHLYFYWYRQILGQKVEFLVSFYNNEISEKSEIFDDQFSVERPDGSNFTLKIRSTKLEDSAMYFCASAGGRNQETQYFGPGTRLLVL.